These T cell receptor beta chains were read from a single sample in a study of CXCR3-negative and CXCR3-positive naive CD8 T cells. TCRdb re-called the 5' RACE reads; one entry per CDR3 protein, DNA not given. In total, the table holds just under 65,000 distinct CDR3 sequences. The sequenced sample was naive CXCR3+ CD8+ T cells from blood. Receptors were obtained from a human donor in good health. Some clones in this sample may be carry-over from other donors' samples. Both conserved end residues are part of each CDR3.

TRBJ2-1 TRBV6-2/TRBV6-3 CASSYSRDGHQFF
TRBJ1-1 TRBV4-3 CASSQDFSGGLGAFF
TRBJ2-1 TRBV5-1 CASSLTGYNEQFF
TRBJ2-6 TRBV4-3 CASSPSGGTGANVLTF
TRBJ2-4 TRBV23-1 CASSHCLMSMEAKNIQYF
TRBJ2-7 TRBV10-2 CASRISSYEQYF
TRBJ2-1 TRBV4-2 CASSQASSEEQFF
TRBJ2-1 TRBV4-2 CASSQDEGQGAHEQFF
TRBJ2-1 TRBV6-1 CASSEALGGTSNNEQFF
TRBJ2-7 TRBV29-1 CSVEAPGQPTYEQYF
TRBJ2-1 TRBV24-1 CATRGTGSDEQFF
TRBJ2-2 TRBV29-1 CSVEDSGTGELFF
TRBJ2-7 TRBV6-6 CASSSWDASYEQYF
TRBJ2-2 TRBV6-2/TRBV6-3 CASSYVSDSYTGELFF
TRBJ2-7 TRBV29-1 CGVDDHSSEQYF
TRBJ1-5 TRBV20-1 CSARVVRSNQPQHF
TRBJ2-1 TRBV7-6 CASSLESGLAYNEQFF
TRBJ2-3 TRBV29-1 CSVREPDTQYF
TRBJ2-7 TRBV7-3 CASSLLAGPYEQYF
TRBJ2-7 TRBV7-9 CASGDAQSYEQYF
TRBJ2-7 TRBV19 CASSASTGAYEQYF
TRBJ1-2 TRBV29-1 CSVTETGVRYGYTF
TRBJ1-4 TRBV4-2 CASSQDRGTGGEKLFF
TRBJ2-7 TRBV29-1 CSVATGGNYEQYF
TRBJ1-5 TRBV4-3 CASSQDRGIANQPQHF
TRBJ2-7 TRBV12-3/TRBV12-4 CASSWLRSPGEQYF
TRBJ2-1 TRBV6-5 CASSYSDRGSNEQFF
TRBJ2-7 TRBV29-1 CSVDGQGAGYEQYF
TRBJ2-1 TRBV29-1 CSVEGLEGGQGSYNEQFF
TRBJ2-5 TRBV28 CASRTTRVGQETQYF
TRBJ2-7 TRBV7-2 CASSLTASEQYF
TRBJ2-1 TRBV7-9 CASSPLLAGSSYNEQFF
TRBJ2-7 TRBV14 CASSQSRGGLREQYF
TRBJ2-1 TRBV23-1 CASSHLARLSYNEQFF
TRBJ2-3 TRBV7-9 CASSLVLASLRTDTQYF
TRBJ1-3 TRBV7-9 CASSLYTEGNTIYF
TRBJ2-7 TRBV29-1 CSVVEGGYEQYF
TRBJ2-5 TRBV7-9 CASGGTSGRIQETQYF
TRBJ2-3 TRBV7-3 CASSLIAGFSTDTQYF
TRBJ2-7 TRBV7-9 CASSLVASASSYEQYF
TRBJ2-7 TRBV29-1 CSVEDLTGAPYEQYF